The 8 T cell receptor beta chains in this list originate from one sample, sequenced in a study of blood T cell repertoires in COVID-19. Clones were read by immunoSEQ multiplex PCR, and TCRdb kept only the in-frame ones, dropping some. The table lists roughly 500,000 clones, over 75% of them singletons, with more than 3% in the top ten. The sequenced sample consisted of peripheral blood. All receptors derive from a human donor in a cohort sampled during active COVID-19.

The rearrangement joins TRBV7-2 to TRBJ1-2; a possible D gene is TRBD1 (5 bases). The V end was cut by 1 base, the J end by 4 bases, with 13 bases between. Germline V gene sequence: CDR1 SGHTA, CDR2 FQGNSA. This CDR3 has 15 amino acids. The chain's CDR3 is CASSLEAGRGYGYTF. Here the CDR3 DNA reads TGTGCCAGCAGCTTAGAGGCAGGGAGGGGCTATGGCTACACCTTC.

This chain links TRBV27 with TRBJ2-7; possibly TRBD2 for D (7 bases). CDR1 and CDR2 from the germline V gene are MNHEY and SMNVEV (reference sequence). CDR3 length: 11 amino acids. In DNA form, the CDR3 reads TGTGTAACGGGGGGCGGGTACGAGCAGTACTTC. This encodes CVTGGGYEQYF.

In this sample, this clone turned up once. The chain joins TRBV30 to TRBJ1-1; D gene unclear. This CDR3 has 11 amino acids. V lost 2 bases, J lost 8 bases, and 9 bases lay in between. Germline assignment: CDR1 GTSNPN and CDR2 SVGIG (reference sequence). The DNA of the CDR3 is TGTGCCTGGAGTTTGAGTTCGGAAGCTTTCTTT. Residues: CAWSLSSEAFF.

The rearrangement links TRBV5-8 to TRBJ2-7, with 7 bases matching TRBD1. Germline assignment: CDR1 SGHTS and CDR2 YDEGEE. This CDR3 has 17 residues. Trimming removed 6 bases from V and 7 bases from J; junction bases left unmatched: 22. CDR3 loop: CASTLLQGRGSYREQYF. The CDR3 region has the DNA TGTGCCAGCACCCTACTACAGGGGCGAGGGAGCTATAGGGAGCAGTACTTC. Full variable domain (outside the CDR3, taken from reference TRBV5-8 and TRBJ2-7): EAGVTQSPTHLIKTRGQQATLRCSPISGHTSVYWYQQALGLGLQFLLWYDEGEERNRGNFPPRFSGRQFPNYSSELNVNALELEDSALYLCASTLLQGRGSYREQYFGPGTRLTVT.

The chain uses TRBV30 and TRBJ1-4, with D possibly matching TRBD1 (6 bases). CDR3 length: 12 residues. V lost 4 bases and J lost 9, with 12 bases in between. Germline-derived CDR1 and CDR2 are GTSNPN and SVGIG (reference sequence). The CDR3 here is CAWTSGGKKLFF. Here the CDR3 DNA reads TGTGCCTGGACCTCGGGGGGCAAAAAACTGTTTTTT.

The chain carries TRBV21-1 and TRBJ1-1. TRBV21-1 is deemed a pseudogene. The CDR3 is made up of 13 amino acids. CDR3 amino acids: CASSKGDGNEAFF. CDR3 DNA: TGTGCCAGCAGCAAAGGTGACGGGAATGAAGCTTTCTTT.

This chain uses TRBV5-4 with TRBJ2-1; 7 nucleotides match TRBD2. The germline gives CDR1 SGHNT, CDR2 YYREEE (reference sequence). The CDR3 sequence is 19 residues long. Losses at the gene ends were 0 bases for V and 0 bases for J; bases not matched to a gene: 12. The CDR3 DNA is TGTGCCAGCAGCTTGGGTGGGAGGGCCGTATCTGCCTCCTACAATGAGCAGTTCTTC. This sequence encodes CASSLGGRAVSASYNEQFF.

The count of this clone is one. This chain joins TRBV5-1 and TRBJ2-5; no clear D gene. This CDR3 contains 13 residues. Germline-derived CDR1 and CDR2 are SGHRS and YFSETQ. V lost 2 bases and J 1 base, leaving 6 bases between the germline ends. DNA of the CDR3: TGCGCCAGCAGCTTCGACACCCAAGAGACCCAGTACTTC. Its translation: CASSFDTQETQYF.